Below are 5 T cell receptor beta chains sequenced from a single sample in a study of cytomegalovirus exposure and HLA in healthy donors. Here immunoSEQ multiplex PCR was the method, and the copy in TCRdb shows in-frame clones only, minus some. This table has about 130,000 clones, approximately 95% appearing once. The source material was PBMCs. Receptor source: a man in his late teens or twenties in good health and CMV-seronegative.

The chain is built from TRBV5-6 and TRBJ2-5, with 13 bases lining up with TRBD2. J lost 4 bases, V lost 1 base, and 7 bases had no gene match. Germline-derived CDR1 and CDR2 are SGHDT and YYEEEE. CDR3 length: 17 amino acids. The CDR3 DNA is TGTGCCAGCAGCTTGTCGACTAGCGGGGGGTTGGCAGAGACCCAGTACTTC. It encodes CASSLSTSGGLAETQYF.

The J gene is TRBJ1-5, the V gene TRBV4-2; the D is unclear. The V end was cut by 0 bases, the J end by 2 bases, with 8 bases between. The length of the CDR3 is 15 residues. Looked up from germline, CDR1 is LGHNA and CDR2 is YNFKEQ. In DNA form, the CDR3 reads TGTGCCAGCAGCCAAGAATTACGGGGCAATCAGCCCCAGCATTTT. It codes for CASSQELRGNQPQHF.

The chain links TRBV30 to TRBJ2-4, with D perhaps matching TRBD1 (5 bases). CDR1 is GTSNPN, CDR2 SVGIG, per germline (reference sequence). This CDR3 comprises 12 residues. With 8 bases removed from V and 8 bases from J, the gap between germline ends came to 16 bases. The CDR3 sequence: CATGRVTDIQYF. CDR3 DNA sequence: TGTGCCACTGGCAGGGTAACGGACATTCAGTACTTC.

The chain couples TRBV10-3 to TRBJ2-2, with TRBD2 identical over 8 bases. In germline, CDR1 is ENHRY, CDR2 SYGVKD. The CDR3 sequence is 16 residues long. J lost 1 base, V lost 0 bases, and 1 base had no gene match. The CDR3 region has the DNA TGTGCCATCAGTGAGTCAGCGGGGGTGAACACCGGGGAGCTGTTTTTT. Amino acids: CAISESAGVNTGELFF.

V and J are TRBV9 and TRBJ2-7; the D is unclear. This CDR3 has 14 amino acids. Germline V gene data show CDR1 as SGDLS and CDR2 as YYNGEE. Trimming removed 7 bases at V and 2 bases at J, with 16 bases between. This chain's CDR3 is CASSPSQWPYEQYF. Here the CDR3 DNA reads TGTGCCAGCTCACCGTCCCAGTGGCCCTACGAGCAGTACTTC.